Sequencing of this TCR beta chain was carried out in a study of cytomegalovirus exposure and HLA in healthy donors. This clone was picked up a small number of times. Both 60 Vbeta primers and 13 Jbeta primers went into the PCR. Only in-frame clones appear in the TCRdb table, and some are missing; sequencing was by immunoSEQ multiplex PCR. The sample lists approximately 79,000 clones, about 79% occurring once. CDR1 and CDR2 from the germline V gene are MNHEY and SVGAGI. Germline trimming cut 8 bases from V and 7 bases from J; bases unmatched to any gene: 10. The CDR3 spans 13 residues. The chain carries TRBV6-5 and TRBJ2-7; 8 bases are a match to TRBD1. Sequencing used PBMCs. The receptor comes from a man aged 35-49 years in good health and CMV-seronegative. CDR3 sequence reads: CASSRQGAGEQYF. The DNA of the CDR3 is TGTGCCAGCTCCAGGCAGGGGGCTGGGGAGCAGTACTTC.